The entry that follows covers one TCR beta chain sequence. Its antigen is as yet unknown. The data were obtained in a study of cytomegalovirus exposure and HLA in healthy donors. Looking at the study overall: Previous work identified around 120 million unique TCR beta sequences from 150 million to 200 million T cells.

There were likely unrecorded immune exposures, though donors were nominally healthy when sampled. Primers for the PCR totalled 60 Vbeta and 13 Jbeta. Here immunoSEQ multiplex PCR was the method, and the copy in TCRdb shows in-frame clones only, minus some. The table records approximately 150,000 clones, 55% to 70% of them present only once. Per the germline V gene, CDR1 is SQVTM and CDR2 is ANQGSEA. Trimming stripped 5 bases from V and 4 bases from J, with 14 bases between. This CDR3 spans 13 amino acids. Points from the study as a whole: In a later analysis, HLA-C alleles had the fewest associated TCRs, DRB1 alleles the most.

The source of this sequence is a woman in her sixties in good health and CMV-seropositive. V usage is TRBV29-1 and J usage is TRBJ1-1, with TRBD1 as a possible D gene (5 bases). The sample consisted of PBMCs. CDR3: CSVLRGGGTEAFF. The CDR3 DNA reads as TGCAGCGTTCTACGGGGCGGGGGCACTGAAGCTTTCTTT.